This T cell receptor beta chain stems from a study of T cell responses to AZD1222 COVID-19 vaccine. Study results and limitations: Nearly half of spike-specific TCRs reportedly target unmutated variant regions. Baseline seropositivity characterized only a handful of AZD1222 recipients.

A remark on this clone: The antigen is undetermined.

The CDR3 has 16 amino acids. V lost 4 bases and J 2 bases, leaving 14 bases between the germline ends. Germline V lookup: CDR1 LGHNA, CDR2 YNFKEQ. Repertoires were generated with immunoSEQ multiplex PCR, while TCRdb's copy carries only in-frame clones and drops some. The table includes 180,000 or so clones, approximately 90% detected once. Material: peripheral blood, obtained 28 days after the second AZD1222 dose. J is TRBJ2-2 and V is TRBV4-2, with D possibly being TRBD2 (7 bases). This sequence originates from an adult who received the AZD1222 COVID-19 vaccine. The CDR3 DNA sequence: TGTGCCAGCAGCCCTTGGGGCGGGGGCAACACCGGGGAGCTGTTTTTT. This gives the protein CASSPWGGGNTGELFF.